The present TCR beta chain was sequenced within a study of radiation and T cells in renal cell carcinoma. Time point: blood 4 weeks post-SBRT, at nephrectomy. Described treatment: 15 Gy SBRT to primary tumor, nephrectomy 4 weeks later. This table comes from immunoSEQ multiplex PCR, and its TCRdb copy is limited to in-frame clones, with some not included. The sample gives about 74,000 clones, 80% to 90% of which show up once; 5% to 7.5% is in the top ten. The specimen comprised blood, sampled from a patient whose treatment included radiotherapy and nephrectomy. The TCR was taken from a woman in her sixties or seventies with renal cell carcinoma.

This CDR3 is CASSLGWSRNKETQYF. The CDR3 nucleotides are TGCGCCAGCAGCTTGGGTTGGTCGCGGAATAAAGAGACCCAGTACTTC. The chain joins TRBV5-1 to TRBJ2-5; unclear D gene. The CDR3 runs to 16 residues. V gave up 0 bases and J gave up 3 bases, with 15 bases separating them. From germline, CDR1 is SGHRS and CDR2 YFSETQ.